A single T cell receptor beta chain is shown here with its context. This specimen comes from a study of blood T cell repertoires in COVID-19. As for the study in general: Samples of COVID-19 (acute and convalescent) were obtained from the United States, Italy and Spain.

In the original analysis: Estimation of nucleated cell counts was performed using reference gene primer amplification. The table came from immunoSEQ multiplex PCR; TCRdb's copy has only in-frame clones and leaves some out. The D gene and trimming were derived from the DNA, and the V and J assignments and clone size from that table. Among roughly 410,000 clones, around 89% were seen once, and the ten largest hold 0.95% to 1.5%. This receptor was identified in a man aged 35-49 years with acute or convalescent COVID-19. Sequencing used peripheral blood.

The CDR3 nucleotides read TGTGCCAGCAGTGAAGAACCATGGGACAGGATAGAAGCTTTCTTT. It translates to CASSEEPWDRIEAFF. V gene TRBV6-1 combines with J gene TRBJ1-1; 8 positions match TRBD1. This CDR3 region has 15 residues. Per germline, CDR1 MNHNS and CDR2 SASEGT. Trimming removed 1 base from V and 8 bases from J; junction bases left unmatched: 9.